This T cell receptor beta chain comes out of a study of blood T cell repertoires in COVID-19. Study details: The United States, Italy and Spain provided the acute and convalescent COVID-19 samples.

Original handling: Scientists estimated how many nucleated cells there were by amplifying reference gene primers. The table came from immunoSEQ multiplex PCR; TCRdb's copy has only in-frame clones and leaves some out. V, J and clone size reflect that table, while D and trimming were determined from the DNA. The data show around 250,000 clones, around 81% seen once. Trimming took 1 base from V and 7 from J, leaving 11 bases between them. The V gene's germline CDR1 is MGHRA and CDR2 YSYEKL. The CDR3 sequence is 14 residues long. The TCR originated in a man aged 45-65 years with active or convalescent COVID-19. Sequencing was carried out using peripheral blood. The chain is built from TRBV4-1 and TRBJ2-1; D may be TRBD1 (5 bases). This CDR3 reads CASSQGYPGNEQFF. CDR3 sequence (DNA): TGCGCCAGCAGCCAAGGGTACCCAGGGAATGAGCAGTTCTTC.